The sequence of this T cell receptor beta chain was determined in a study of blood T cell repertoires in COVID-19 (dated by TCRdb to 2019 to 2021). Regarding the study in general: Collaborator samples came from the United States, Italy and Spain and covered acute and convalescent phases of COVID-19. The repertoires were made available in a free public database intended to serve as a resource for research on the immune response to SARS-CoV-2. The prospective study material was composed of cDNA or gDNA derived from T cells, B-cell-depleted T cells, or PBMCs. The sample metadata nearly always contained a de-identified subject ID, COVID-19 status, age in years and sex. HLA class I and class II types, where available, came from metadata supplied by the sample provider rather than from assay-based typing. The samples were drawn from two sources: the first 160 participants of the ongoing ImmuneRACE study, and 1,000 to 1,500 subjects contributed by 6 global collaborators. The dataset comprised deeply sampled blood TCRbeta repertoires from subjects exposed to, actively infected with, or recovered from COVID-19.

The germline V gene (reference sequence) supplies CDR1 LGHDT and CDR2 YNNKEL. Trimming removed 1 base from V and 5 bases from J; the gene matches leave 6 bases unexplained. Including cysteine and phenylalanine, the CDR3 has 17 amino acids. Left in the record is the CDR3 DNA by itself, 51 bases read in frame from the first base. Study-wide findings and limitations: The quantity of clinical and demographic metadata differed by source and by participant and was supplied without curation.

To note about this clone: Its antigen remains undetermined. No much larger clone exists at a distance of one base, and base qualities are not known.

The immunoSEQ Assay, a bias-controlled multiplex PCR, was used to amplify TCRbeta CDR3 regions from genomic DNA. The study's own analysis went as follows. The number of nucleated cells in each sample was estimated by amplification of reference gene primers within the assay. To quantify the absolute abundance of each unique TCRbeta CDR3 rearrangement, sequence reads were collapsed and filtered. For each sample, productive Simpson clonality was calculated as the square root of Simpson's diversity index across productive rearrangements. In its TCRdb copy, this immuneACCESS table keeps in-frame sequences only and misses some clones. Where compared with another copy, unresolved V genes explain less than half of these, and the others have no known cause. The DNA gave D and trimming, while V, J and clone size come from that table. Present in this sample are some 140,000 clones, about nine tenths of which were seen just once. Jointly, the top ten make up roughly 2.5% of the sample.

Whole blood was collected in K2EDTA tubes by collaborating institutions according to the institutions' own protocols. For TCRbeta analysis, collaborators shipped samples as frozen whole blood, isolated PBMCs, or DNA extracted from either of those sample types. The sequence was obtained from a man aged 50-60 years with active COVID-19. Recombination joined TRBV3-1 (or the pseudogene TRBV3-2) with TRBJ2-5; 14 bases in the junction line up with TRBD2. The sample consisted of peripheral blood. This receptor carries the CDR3 CASSQGLAGGSWETQYF. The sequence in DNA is TGTGCCAGCAGCCAAGGACTAGCGGGGGGGAGTTGGGAGACCCAGTACTTC.